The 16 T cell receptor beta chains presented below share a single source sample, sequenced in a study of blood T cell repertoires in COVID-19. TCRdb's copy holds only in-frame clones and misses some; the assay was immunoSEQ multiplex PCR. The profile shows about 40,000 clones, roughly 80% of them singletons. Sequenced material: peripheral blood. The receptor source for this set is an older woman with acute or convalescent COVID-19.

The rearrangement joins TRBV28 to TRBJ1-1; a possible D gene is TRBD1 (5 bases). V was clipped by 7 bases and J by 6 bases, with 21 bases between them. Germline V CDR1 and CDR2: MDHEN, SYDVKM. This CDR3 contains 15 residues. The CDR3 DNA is TGTGCCAGCAATCCCTGGGGCAGGGTGGCTCCTGAAGCTTTCTTT. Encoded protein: CASNPWGRVAPEAFF.

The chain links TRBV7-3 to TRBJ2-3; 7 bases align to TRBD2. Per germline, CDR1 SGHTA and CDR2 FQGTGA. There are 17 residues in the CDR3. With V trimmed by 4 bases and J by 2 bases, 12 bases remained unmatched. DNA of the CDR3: TGTGCCAGCAGCTATGCCTCTGGGCGGGGGTACACAGATACGCAGTATTTT. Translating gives CASSYASGRGYTDTQYF.

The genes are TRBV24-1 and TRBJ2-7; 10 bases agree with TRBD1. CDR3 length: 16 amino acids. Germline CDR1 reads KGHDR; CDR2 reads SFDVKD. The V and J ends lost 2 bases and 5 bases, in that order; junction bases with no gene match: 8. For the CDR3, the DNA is TGTGCCACCAGTGATTCGGGACAGGGGTTGACGAACGAGCAGTACTTC. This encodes CATSDSGQGLTNEQYF.

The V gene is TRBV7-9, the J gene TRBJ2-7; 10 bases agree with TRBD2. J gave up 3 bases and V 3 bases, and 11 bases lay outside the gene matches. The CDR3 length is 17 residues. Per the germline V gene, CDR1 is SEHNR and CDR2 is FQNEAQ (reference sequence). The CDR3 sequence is CASSFQTSGPPGYEQYF. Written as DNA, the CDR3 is TGTGCCAGCAGCTTCCAGACTAGCGGGCCCCCAGGCTACGAGCAGTACTTC.

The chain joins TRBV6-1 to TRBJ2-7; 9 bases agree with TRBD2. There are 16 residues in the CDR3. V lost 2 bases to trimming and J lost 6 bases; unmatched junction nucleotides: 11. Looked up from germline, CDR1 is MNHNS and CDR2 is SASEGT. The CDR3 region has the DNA TGTGCCAGCAGTGAAATAGAGATAGCGGGGGTTTTCGAGCAGTACTTC. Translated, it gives CASSEIEIAGVFEQYF.

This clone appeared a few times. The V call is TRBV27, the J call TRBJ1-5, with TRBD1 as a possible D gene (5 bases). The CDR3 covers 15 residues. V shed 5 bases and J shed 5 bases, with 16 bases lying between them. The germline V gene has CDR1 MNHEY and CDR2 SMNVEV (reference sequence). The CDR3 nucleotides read TGTGCCAGCAGTCCGTGGGCTTCGGGGGATCAGCCCCAGCATTTT. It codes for CASSPWASGDQPQHF.

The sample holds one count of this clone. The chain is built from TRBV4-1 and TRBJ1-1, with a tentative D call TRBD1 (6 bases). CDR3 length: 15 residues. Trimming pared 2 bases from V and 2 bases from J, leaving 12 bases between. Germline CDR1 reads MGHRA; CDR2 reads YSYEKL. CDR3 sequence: CASSQPDRLNTEAFF. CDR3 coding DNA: TGCGCCAGCAGCCAACCTGACAGGCTCAACACTGAAGCTTTCTTT.

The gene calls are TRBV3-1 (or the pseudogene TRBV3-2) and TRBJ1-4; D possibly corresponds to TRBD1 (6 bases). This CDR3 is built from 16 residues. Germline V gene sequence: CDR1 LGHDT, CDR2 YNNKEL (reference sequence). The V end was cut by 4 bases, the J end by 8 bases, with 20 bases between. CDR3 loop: CASSRRSGAGEEKLFF. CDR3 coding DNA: TGTGCCAGCAGCCGCCGATCAGGGGCAGGGGAGGAAAAACTGTTTTTT.

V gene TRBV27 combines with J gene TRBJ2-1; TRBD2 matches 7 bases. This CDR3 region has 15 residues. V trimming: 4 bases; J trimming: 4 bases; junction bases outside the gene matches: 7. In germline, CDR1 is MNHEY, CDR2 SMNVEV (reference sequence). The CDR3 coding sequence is TGTGCCAGCAGTTCTCTAGCGGACACTTACAATGAGCAGTTCTTC. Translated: CASSSLADTYNEQFF.

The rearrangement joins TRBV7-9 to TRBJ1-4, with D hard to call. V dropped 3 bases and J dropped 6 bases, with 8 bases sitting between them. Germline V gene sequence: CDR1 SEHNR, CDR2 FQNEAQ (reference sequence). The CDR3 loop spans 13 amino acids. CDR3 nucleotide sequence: TGTGCCAGCAGCTTTGGAGGCCATGAAAAACTGTTTTTT. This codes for CASSFGGHEKLFF. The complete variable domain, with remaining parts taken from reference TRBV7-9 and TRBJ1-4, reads DTGVSQNPRHKITKRGQNVTFRCDPISEHNRLYWYRQTLGQGPEFLTYFQNEAQLEKSRLLSDRFSAERPKGSFSTLEIQRTEQGDSAMYLCASSFGGHEKLFFGSGTQLSVL.

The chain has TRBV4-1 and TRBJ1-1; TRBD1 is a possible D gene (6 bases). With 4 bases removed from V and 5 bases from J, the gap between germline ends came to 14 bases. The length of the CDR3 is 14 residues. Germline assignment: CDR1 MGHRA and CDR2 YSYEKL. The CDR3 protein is CASSPPLTGTEAFF. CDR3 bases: TGCGCCAGCAGCCCCCCCCTGACAGGAACTGAAGCTTTCTTT.

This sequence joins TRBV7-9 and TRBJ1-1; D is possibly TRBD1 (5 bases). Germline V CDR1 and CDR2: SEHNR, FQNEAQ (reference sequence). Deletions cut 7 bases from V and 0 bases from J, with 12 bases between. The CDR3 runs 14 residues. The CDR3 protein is CASTLRGVNTEAFF. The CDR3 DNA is TGTGCCAGCACCCTCCGGGGGGTGAACACTGAAGCTTTCTTT.

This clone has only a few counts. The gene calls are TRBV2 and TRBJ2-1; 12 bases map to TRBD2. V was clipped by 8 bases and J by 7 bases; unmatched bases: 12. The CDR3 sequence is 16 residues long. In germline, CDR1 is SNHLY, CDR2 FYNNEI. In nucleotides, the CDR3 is TGTGCCAGCCCGCCGGGCACTAGCGGGGGGCTGAATGAGCAGTTCTTC. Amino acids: CASPPGTSGGLNEQFF.

Here the CDR3 reads CASSDPGLAGGPRPGELFF. The CDR3 nucleotides read TGTGCCAGCAGCGACCCCGGACTAGCGGGAGGGCCTCGGCCCGGGGAGCTGTTTTTT. The chain joins TRBV7-8 to TRBJ2-2; TRBD2 agrees at 15 bases. Trimming cost V 5 bases and J 6 bases; bases outside gene matches: 13. CDR1 and CDR2 from the germline V gene are SGHVS and FQNEAQ. The CDR3 consists of 19 residues.

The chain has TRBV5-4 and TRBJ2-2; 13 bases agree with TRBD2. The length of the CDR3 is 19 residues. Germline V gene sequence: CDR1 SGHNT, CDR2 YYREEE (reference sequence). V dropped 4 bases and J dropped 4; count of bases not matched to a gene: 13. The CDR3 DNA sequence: TGTGCCAGCAGCCCAGAACAGAGGACTAGCGGGAGACCCACCGGGGAGCTGTTTTTT. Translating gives CASSPEQRTSGRPTGELFF.

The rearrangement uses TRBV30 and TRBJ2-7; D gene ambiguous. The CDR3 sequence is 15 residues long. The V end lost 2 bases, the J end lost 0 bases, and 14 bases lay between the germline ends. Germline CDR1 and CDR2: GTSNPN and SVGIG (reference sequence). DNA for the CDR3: TGTGCCTGGAGTTCCCCCCACATAAGCTCCTACGAGCAGTACTTC. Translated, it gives CAWSSPHISSYEQYF. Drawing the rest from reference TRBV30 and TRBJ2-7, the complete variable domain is SQTIHQWPATLVQPVGSPLSLECTVEGTSNPNLYWYRQAAGRGLQLLFYSVGIGQISSEVPQNLSASRPQDRQFILSSKKLLLSDSGFYLCAWSSPHISSYEQYFGPGTRLTVT.